Presented here are 18 T cell receptor beta chains from one specimen sequenced in a study of T cell repertoires in cytomegalovirus infection. The antigens for these receptors are not known. TCRdb re-called the reads with MiXCR, one entry per CDR3 protein. The sample comprises approximately 1,000,000 distinct CDR3 sequences, around 31% of which are singletons, and about an eighth rests with the top ten. The sequenced sample was cultured CD8+ T cells from PBMCs, obtained from culture after CMV antigen stimulation. The source is a human donor in good health (CMV status not recorded). Some clones in this sample may be carry-over from other donors' samples.

CDR3 sequence: CASTKDQETQYF. The CDR3 DNA reads as TGTGCCAGCACTAAAGACCAAGAGACCCAGTACTTC. V and J are TRBV6-6 and TRBJ2-5; D is uncertain. Trimming cost V 7 bases and J 0 bases, with 6 bases left between them. CDR3 length: 12 residues. CDR1 is MNHNY and CDR2 is SVGAGI in the germline V gene (reference sequence).

This clonotype was found a few times. The rearrangement links TRBV7-2 to TRBJ2-1, with TRBD2 identical over 8 bases. The germline CDR1 and CDR2 sequences are SGHTA and FQGNSA. The length of the CDR3 is 14 residues. J was trimmed by 5 bases and V by 8 bases; bases with no gene match: 8. Here the CDR3 reads CASGLGGDHNEQFF. DNA for the CDR3: TGTGCCAGCGGTCTCGGGGGGGATCACAATGAGCAGTTCTTC.

This clonotype occurred many times. This chain joins TRBV7-8 and TRBJ1-5; D is unclear. This CDR3 contains 13 residues. The V and J ends lost 1 base and 9 bases respectively, with 10 bases between them. The germline V gene has CDR1 SGHVS and CDR2 FQNEAQ. CDR3 in amino acids: CASSLEGSGPQHF. The CDR3 nucleotides read TGTGCCAGCAGCTTAGAGGGCAGCGGGCCCCAGCATTTT.

This clonotype was observed a few times. The J gene is TRBJ2-2, the V gene TRBV29-1, with D possibly TRBD1 on 5 matching bases. The CDR3 length is 11 residues. V lost 8 bases and J 7 bases, leaving 11 bases between the germline ends. CDR1 is SQVTM and CDR2 is ANQGSEA in the germline V gene. The DNA of the CDR3 is TGCAGCTCTGGGGCGGACGGGGAGCTGTTTTTT. Protein: CSSGADGELFF.

The chain joins TRBV7-9 to TRBJ2-6; a weak D match, TRBD2 (6 bases). Per germline, CDR1 SEHNR and CDR2 FQNEAQ (reference sequence). The germline V and J ends were trimmed by 0 bases and 2 bases, with 8 bases remaining between them. The CDR3 runs to 16 residues. DNA for the CDR3: TGTGCCAGCAGCTTAGCGGGGGGTGCTGGGGCCAACGTCCTGACTTTC. Translation: CASSLAGGAGANVLTF. The full variable domain, its missing parts supplied by reference TRBV7-9 and TRBJ2-6, is DTGVSQNPRHKITKRGQNVTFRCDPISEHNRLYWYRQTLGQGPEFLTYFQNEAQLEKSRLLSDRFSAERPKGSFSTLEIQRTEQGDSAMYLCASSLAGGAGANVLTFGAGSRLTVL.

As regards this clonotype: A clone one base away is much larger, so this may be a read error. The V gene is TRBV7-6, the J gene TRBJ1-1; perhaps TRBD1 as D (5 bases). Germline-derived CDR1 and CDR2 are SGHVS and FNYEAQ. CDR3 size: 15 residues. The CDR3 DNA reads as TGTGCCAGCGGCTTAGCGGGGGGAAGGAACACTGAAGCTTTCTTT. Its translation: CASGLAGGRNTEAFF.

The chain employs TRBV4-3 and TRBJ1-1; a possible D gene is TRBD1 (5 bases). The CDR3 runs to 13 residues. Germline loops: CDR1 LGHNA, CDR2 YSLEER. Trimming stripped 3 bases from V and 2 bases from J, with 7 bases between. DNA for the CDR3: TGCGCCAGCAGCCACGACAGCAACACTGAAGCTTTCTTT. It specifies CASSHDSNTEAFF.

The genes are TRBV7-9 and TRBJ1-2, with 9 bases fitting TRBD1. The CDR3 has 15 amino acids. CDR1 and CDR2 from the germline V gene are SEHNR and FQNEAQ (reference sequence). After removal of 3 bases from V and 3 bases from J, the junction contained 5 bases not matched to a gene. CDR3 coding DNA: TGTGCCAGCAGCTTCCGGGACAGGGCTCACTATGGCTACACCTTC. It translates to CASSFRDRAHYGYTF.

This sequence joins TRBV6-2 or TRBV6-3 and TRBJ2-5; maybe TRBD1 (5 bases). V was shortened by 5 bases and J by 6 bases, with 16 bases between the two germline ends. This CDR3 contains 14 residues. The V gene's germline CDR1 is MNHEY and CDR2 SVGEGT. CDR3 in DNA: TGTGCCAGCAGTCCGGACATATCGGCGAAGACCCAGTACTTC. As protein: CASSPDISAKTQYF.

The chain employs TRBV2 and TRBJ1-4; D is ambiguous. V was clipped by 6 bases and J by 6 bases, with 5 bases between them. Germline CDR1 reads SNHLY; CDR2 reads FYNNEI. CDR3 length: 11 residues. The CDR3 loop reads CASRTYEKLFF. CDR3 nucleotides: TGTGCCAGCAGGACCTATGAAAAACTGTTTTTT.

The chain links TRBV28 to TRBJ1-6; TRBD1 is a possible D gene (5 bases). The CDR3 totals 15 residues. Germline V gene sequence: CDR1 MDHEN, CDR2 SYDVKM. Trimming stripped 2 bases from V and 9 bases from J, with 14 bases between. In nucleotides, the CDR3 is TGTGCCAGCAGTTTACACGGGGCAGGTTCTTCACCCCTCCACTTT. Its translation is CASSLHGAGSSPLHF.

This clonotype was seen repeatedly, ten times or more. The gene calls are TRBV7-6 and TRBJ2-5; 9 bases align to TRBD2. Germline V lookup: CDR1 SGHVS, CDR2 FNYEAQ. The J segment lost 3 bases and the V segment lost 1 base, leaving 6 bases of the junction unmatched. The CDR3 runs to 16 residues. The CDR3 DNA is TGTGCCAGCAGCTTAGAAGCGGGGGGCCCCGAAGAGACCCAGTACTTC. This gives the protein CASSLEAGGPEETQYF.

V is TRBV10-2 and J is TRBJ1-4, with TRBD1 as a possible D gene (6 bases). Germline loops: CDR1 WSHSY, CDR2 SAAADI. V gave up 0 bases and J gave up 8 bases, with 13 bases separating them. There are 15 residues in the CDR3. Written as DNA, the CDR3 is TGCGCCAGCAGTGAGTCGATGGGGGCAGGGGAAAAACTGTTTTTT. Its translation is CASSESMGAGEKLFF.

This clonotype was counted only a few times. The chain links TRBV2 to TRBJ2-5, with 8 bases lining up with TRBD2. Germline trimming cut 8 bases from V and 4 bases from J; bases unmatched to any gene: 6. The germline CDR1 and CDR2 sequences are SNHLY and FYNNEI. The CDR3 runs 13 residues. CDR3 in DNA: TGTGCCAGCGTACAGCGGGGGTTAGAGACCCAGTACTTC. Translated, it gives CASVQRGLETQYF.

The table lists this clonotype with many counts. V gene TRBV7-8 combines with J gene TRBJ2-1; 7 bases fit TRBD1. This CDR3 region has 14 residues. Trimming at V came to 1 base and at J to 7 bases, leaving 4 bases not matched to a gene. Germline V CDR1 and CDR2: SGHVS, FQNEAQ. The CDR3: CASSLGSGGNEQFF. The CDR3 DNA reads TGTGCCAGCAGCTTAGGATCAGGGGGAAATGAGCAGTTCTTC.

The gene calls are TRBV6-6 and TRBJ2-5; D remains unclear. The CDR3 totals 13 residues. Per the germline V gene, CDR1 is MNHNY and CDR2 is SVGAGI (reference sequence). Between the trimmed V and J ends, which lost 4 bases and 13 bases, there was a span of 19 bases. The CDR3 DNA follows: TGTGCCAGCAGTTTCTCCCCCGACTTCACCTCGTACTTC. Translating gives CASSFSPDFTSYF.

This chain joins TRBV15 and TRBJ2-7, with D tentatively TRBD1 or TRBD2 (6 bases each). The V end was cut by 1 base, the J end by 4 bases, with 14 bases between. The CDR3 runs 15 residues. From germline, CDR1 is LNHNV and CDR2 YYDKDF (reference sequence). The CDR3 DNA sequence: TGTGCCACCAGCAGAGTAGGGGGACTGAGGTACGAGCAGTACTTC. This translates into CATSRVGGLRYEQYF. The full variable domain, completed using reference TRBV15 and TRBJ2-7, is DAMVIQNPRYQVTQFGKPVTLSCSQTLNHNVMYWYQQKSSQAPKLLFHYYDKDFNNEADTPDNFQSRRPNTSFCFLDIRSPGLGDTAMYLCATSRVGGLRYEQYFGPGTRLTVT.

This clonotype showed up many times. The gene calls are TRBV12-5 and TRBJ2-3; D is unclear. Germline-derived CDR1 and CDR2 are LGHNT and FRNRAP. The V gene lost 1 base and the J gene lost 2 bases, with 10 bases spanning the gap. This CDR3 has 15 residues. The CDR3 sequence is CASGLGLDNTDTQYF. The DNA of the CDR3 is TGTGCTAGTGGTTTGGGGCTAGATAACACAGATACGCAGTATTTT. The variable domain in full, with the rest retrieved from reference TRBV12-5 and TRBJ2-3, is DARVTQTPRHKVTEMGQEVTMRCQPILGHNTVFWYRQTMMQGLELLAYFRNRAPLDDSGMPKDRFSAEMPDATLATLKIQPSEPRDSAVYFCASGLGLDNTDTQYFGPGTRLTVL.